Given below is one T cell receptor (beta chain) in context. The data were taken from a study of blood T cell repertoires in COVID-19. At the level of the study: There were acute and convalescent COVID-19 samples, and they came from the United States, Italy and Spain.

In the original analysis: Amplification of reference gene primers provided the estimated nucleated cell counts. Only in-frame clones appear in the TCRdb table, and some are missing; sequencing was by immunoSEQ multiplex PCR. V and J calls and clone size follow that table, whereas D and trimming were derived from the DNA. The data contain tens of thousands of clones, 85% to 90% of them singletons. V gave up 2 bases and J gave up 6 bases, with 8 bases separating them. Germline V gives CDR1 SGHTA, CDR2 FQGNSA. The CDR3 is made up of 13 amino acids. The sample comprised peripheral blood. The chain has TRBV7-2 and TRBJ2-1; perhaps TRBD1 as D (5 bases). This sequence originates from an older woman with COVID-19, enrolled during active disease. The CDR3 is CASSLQGINEQFF. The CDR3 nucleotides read TGTGCCAGCAGCTTACAGGGAATCAATGAGCAGTTCTTC.